A single sample is the source of the 12 T cell receptor beta chains below, sequenced in a study of prognosis after radiotherapy for stage I lung cancer. Amplification of the TCR beta CDR3 (from genomic DNA) was done by two-round multiplex PCR. With primers specific to each TRBV and TRBJ gene, the first-round PCR was performed. Using its own MiXCR run on the multiplex PCR reads, TCRdb lists one record per CDR3 protein. The table records around 17,000 distinct CDR3 sequences, 17% of them present only once. This specimen was PBMCs, taken before or after stereotactic body radiation therapy (not recorded which). The receptors were sampled from a donor aged 50 or older with non-small cell lung cancer.

This clonotype was seen only a few times. At one end the junction does not follow the germline gene, possibly because of a read error. The V call is TRBV6-2 or TRBV6-3, the J call TRBJ1-5; maybe TRBD1 (5 bases). The germline V gene has CDR1 MNHEY and CDR2 SVGEGT. CDR3 length: 14 residues. CDR3 sequence: CTSSDDGGVEPLHF. CDR3 coding DNA: TGTACCAGCAGTGATGATGGGGGTGTAGAGCCCCTGCATTTT.

This clonotype was recorded many times. The chain carries TRBV7-2 and TRBJ2-5; D may be TRBD2 (5 bases). V gave up 6 bases and J gave up 5 bases, with 7 bases separating them. The CDR3 runs to 11 residues. Looked up from germline, CDR1 is SGHTA and CDR2 is FQGNSA. Here the CDR3 DNA reads TGTGCCAGCAGAGGCGGGGAGACCCAGTACTTC. It yields the protein CASRGGETQYF.

This clonotype was picked up many times. This rearrangement joins TRBV10-2 to TRBJ2-5, with 12 nucleotides matching TRBD2. V shed 5 bases, J shed 5 bases, and the junction held 3 bases outside the gene matches. The CDR3 spans 14 residues. Germline CDR1 is WSHSY and CDR2 is SAAADI. CDR3 in amino acids: CASSWTSGAETQYF. CDR3 coding DNA: TGCGCCAGCAGTTGGACTAGCGGGGCGGAGACCCAGTACTTC.

This clonotype was detected many times. V usage is TRBV15 and J usage is TRBJ1-5; D gene uncertain. The CDR3 has 17 residues. V lost 5 bases and J 2 bases, leaving 19 bases between the germline ends. In germline, CDR1 is LNHNV, CDR2 YYDKDF (reference sequence). The CDR3 sequence: CATSDSRRFGGNQPQHF. DNA of the CDR3: TGTGCCACCAGCGATTCGCGACGGTTCGGGGGCAATCAGCCCCAGCATTTT.

This clonotype was seen more than once but under ten times. This sequence may be a read error, since a much larger clone differs from it by one base. The chain has TRBV9 and TRBJ1-1; D gene ambiguous. Trimming removed 8 bases at V and 1 base at J, with 12 bases between. CDR3 length equals 13 residues. Germline assignment: CDR1 SGDLS and CDR2 YYNGEE. DNA of the CDR3: TGTGCCAGTTCTCAGAGTCAGAACACTGAAGCTTTCTTT. Translated, it gives CASSQSQNTEAFF. Together with reference TRBV9 and TRBJ1-1, the CDR3 gives the full variable domain: DSGVTQTPKHLITATGQRVTLRCSPRSGDLSVYWYQQSLDQGLQFLIQYYNGEERAKGNILERFSAQQFPDLHSELNLSSLELGDSALYFCASSQSQNTEAFFGQGTRLTVV.

Ten or more counts support this clonotype. A much larger clone sits a single nucleotide away, making a read error possible. The rearrangement uses TRBV6-1 and TRBJ2-3, with D possibly TRBD2 on 6 matching bases. In germline, CDR1 is MNHNS, CDR2 SASEGT. The CDR3 spans 17 residues. The CDR3 bases are TGTGCCGGCAGTGAAACGTGGAGGGGTGCTAGCACAGATACGCAGTATTTT. Its translation is CAGSETWRGASTDTQYF.

In its sample, this clonotype was seen many times. This chain connects TRBV7-2 to TRBJ2-5; no clear D gene. Per the germline V gene, CDR1 is SGHTA and CDR2 is FQGNSA. The CDR3 extends over 13 amino acids. V was cut by 1 base and J by 4 bases, with 7 bases left in between. The CDR3 protein is CASSLESGETQYF. The CDR3 DNA is TGTGCCAGCAGCTTAGAGTCTGGAGAGACCCAGTACTTC.

There are many counts of this clonotype. This sequence joins TRBV19 and TRBJ2-5; D may be TRBD2 (6 bases). The CDR3 runs 15 residues. In germline, CDR1 is LNHDA, CDR2 SQIVND (reference sequence). V was shortened by 1 base and J by 5 bases, with 14 bases between the two germline ends. CDR3 in DNA: TGTGCCAGTAGTATAGCCACAGTGGGAGGCGAGACCCAGTACTTC. Translated, it gives CASSIATVGGETQYF.

This clonotype has at least ten counts. J is TRBJ1-1 and V is TRBV7-3; 7 nucleotides align to TRBD1. Per the germline V gene, CDR1 is SGHTA and CDR2 is FQGTGA. V lost 5 bases and J lost 3; bases outside the gene matches: 3. The CDR3 loop spans 13 amino acids. DNA of the CDR3: TGTGCCAGCAGCCAACAGGGGTACACTGAAGCTTTCTTT. It is translated as CASSQQGYTEAFF. Full variable domain (missing parts from reference TRBV7-3 and TRBJ1-1): GAGVSQTPSNKVTEKGKYVELRCDPISGHTALYWYRQSLGQGPEFLIYFQGTGAADDSGLPNDRFFAVRPEGSVSTLKIQRTERGDSAVYLCASSQQGYTEAFFGQGTRLTVV.

There are many counts of this clonotype. This chain connects TRBV30 to TRBJ2-1; 12 positions agree with TRBD2. Germline CDR1 and CDR2: GTSNPN and SVGIG (reference sequence). After removal of 2 bases from V and 6 bases from J, the junction contained 17 bases not matched to a gene. The CDR3 contains 19 residues. In DNA form, the CDR3 reads TGTGCCTGGAGTCCCAGTGTAGGAGCGCTAGCGGGGGGGCGCAATGAGCAGTTCTTC. Amino acids: CAWSPSVGALAGGRNEQFF.

This clonotype was seen at least ten times. The chain has TRBV29-1 and TRBJ2-5; possible D gene TRBD2, 7 bases. Germline values: CDR1 SQVTM, CDR2 ANQGSEA. The CDR3 spans 13 residues. The V end was cut by 7 bases, the J end by 4 bases, with 16 bases between. This CDR3 is CSGRGRGLETQYF. The CDR3 nucleotides are TGCAGCGGGCGGGGGCGCGGGCTAGAGACCCAGTACTTC.

Of note for this clonotype: A far larger clone is one base from this, pointing to a likely read error. This chain connects TRBV27 to TRBJ1-5, with D unresolved. This CDR3 region has 13 residues. Germline assignment: CDR1 MNHEY and CDR2 SMNVEV (reference sequence). This CDR3 is CANSFRAGQPQHF. CDR3 DNA: TGTGCCAACAGTTTTAGAGCGGGTCAGCCCCAGCATTTT.